The 13 T cell receptor beta chains below all came from one sample that was sequenced in a study of blood T cell repertoires in COVID-19. Here immunoSEQ multiplex PCR was the method, and the copy in TCRdb shows in-frame clones only, minus some. This sample carries 99,000 or so clones, about 80% of them seen once, and the ten largest clones take more than 3%. Sequenced sample: peripheral blood. Receptors originate from a woman over 75 with active or convalescent COVID-19.

CDR3 DNA sequence: TGTGCCAGCACTTTCGGGGGTTGGACAGGGCGAGAGACCCAGTACTTC. It codes for CASTFGGWTGRETQYF. The chain recombines TRBV7-2 with TRBJ2-5, with 8 bases matching TRBD1. Trimming removed 7 bases from V and 4 bases from J; junction bases left unmatched: 14. CDR3 length: 16 amino acids. Germline lookup yields CDR1 SGHTA and CDR2 FQGNSA.

On this clone: The junction differs from germline at one of its ends, possibly a read error. V gene TRBV5-4 combines with J gene TRBJ2-2, with 11 bases fitting TRBD1. The CDR3 contains 12 residues. The germline V gene has CDR1 SGHNT and CDR2 YYREEE (reference sequence). The CDR3: CASSSGTGGLFF. CDR3 in DNA: TGTGCCAGCAGCTCGGGGACAGGGGGGCTGTTTTTT. The full variable domain, with the rest looked up from reference TRBV5-4 and TRBJ2-2, is ETGVTQSPTHLIKTRGQQVTLRCSSQSGHNTVSWYQQALGQGPQFIFQYYREEENGRGNFPPRFSGLQFPNYSSELNVNALELDDSALYLCASSSGTGGLFFGEGSRLTVL.

The chain has TRBV6-5 and TRBJ1-2; 8 bases fit TRBD1. The trim removed 6 bases at V and 6 bases at J, leaving 6 bases unmatched. Germline V CDR1 and CDR2: MNHEY, SVGAGI. This CDR3 has 13 residues. The CDR3 nucleotides read TGTGCCAGCAGGAACAGGGGGGCGGATGGCTACACCTTC. Encoded protein: CASRNRGADGYTF.

The V and J genes are TRBV15 and TRBJ2-4; 7 nucleotides agree with TRBD2. Trimming at V came to 3 bases and at J to 3 bases, leaving 8 bases not matched to a gene. Germline values: CDR1 LNHNV, CDR2 YYDKDF (reference sequence). The CDR3 covers 16 residues. The CDR3 bases are TGTGCCACCAGCAGGGCCGCGGGGGTTCGCAAAAACATTCAGTACTTC. It is translated as CATSRAAGVRKNIQYF.

The V call is TRBV10-1, the J call TRBJ1-5, with a weak D call TRBD1 (6 bases). Trimming removed 5 bases at V and 0 bases at J, with 17 bases between. This CDR3 contains 17 residues. Germline CDR1 is WNHNN and CDR2 is SYGVQD (reference sequence). The CDR3 sequence is CASSPGGADDSNQPQHF. DNA of the CDR3: TGCGCCAGCAGTCCCGGGGGGGCAGATGATAGCAATCAGCCCCAGCATTTT.

As concerns this clone: The identical CDR3 is also encoded by other nucleotide sequences in the sample. This rearrangement joins TRBV7-2 to TRBJ1-2, with D possibly matching TRBD1 (6 bases). Germline CDR1 SGHTA, CDR2 FQGNSA. The CDR3 loop spans 13 amino acids. V dropped 5 bases and J dropped 2 bases, with 9 bases sitting between them. The chain's CDR3 is CASSTDRNYGYTF. CDR3 sequence (DNA): TGTGCCAGCAGCACCGACAGGAACTATGGCTACACCTTC.

This sequence joins TRBV11-2 and TRBJ2-7, with D possibly TRBD1 on 5 matching bases. The germline gives CDR1 SGHAT, CDR2 FQNNGV. There are 18 residues in the CDR3. Trimming took 5 bases from V and 0 from J, leaving 23 bases between them. Written as DNA, the CDR3 is TGTGCCAGCAGCCCAGGGTTCGTAGCCACTATCCTCTCCTACGAGCAGTACTTC. Its translation: CASSPGFVATILSYEQYF.

This clone is a singleton in its sample. The chain couples TRBV7-6 to TRBJ2-2; tentative D call: TRBD1 (6 bases). The V gene's germline CDR1 is SGHVS and CDR2 FNYEAQ. The V and J ends lost 5 bases and 1 base respectively, with 11 bases between them. The CDR3 covers 15 residues. The CDR3, as DNA: TGTGCCAGCAGCCGAACAGGGAAGAACACCGGGGAGCTGTTTTTT. Translating it yields CASSRTGKNTGELFF.

The chain joins TRBV27 to TRBJ1-3; D is uncertain. CDR3 length: 17 amino acids. Trimming took off 5 bases at V and 2 bases at J, with 19 bases between the two ends. Germline-derived CDR1 and CDR2 are MNHEY and SMNVEV (reference sequence). CDR3 loop: CASSPSHGSLTGNTIYF. The CDR3 region has the DNA TGTGCCAGCAGTCCATCCCACGGGTCCTTAACTGGAAACACCATATATTTT.

The chain is built from TRBV11-2 and TRBJ2-7, with 12 bases identical to TRBD2. Trimming at V came to 2 bases and at J to 2 bases, leaving 1 base not matched to a gene. The CDR3 runs 15 residues. The germline CDR1 and CDR2 sequences are SGHAT and FQNNGV. As DNA, the CDR3 is TGTGCCAGCAGCTTATGGACTAGCGGGACCTACGAGCAGTACTTC. Protein: CASSLWTSGTYEQYF.

This clone has only one observation. The V call is TRBV5-1, the J call TRBJ1-1; D uncertain. V gave up 2 bases and J gave up 0 bases, with 11 bases separating them. The CDR3 is 15 residues long. Germline CDR1 reads SGHRS; CDR2 reads YFSETQ. The CDR3 bases are TGCGCCAGCAGCTTCTCAGACACGGTGAACACTGAAGCTTTCTTT. Protein product: CASSFSDTVNTEAFF.

The gene calls are TRBV3-1 (or the pseudogene TRBV3-2) and TRBJ2-2; the match to TRBD2 covers 7 bases. Germline values: CDR1 LGHDT, CDR2 YNNKEL (reference sequence). The CDR3 is 16 amino acids. The junction had 9 bases not matched to a gene; V was cut back by 4 bases and J by 4 bases. Here the CDR3 reads CASSLPGGTGTGELFF. CDR3 in DNA: TGTGCCAGCAGCCTACCGGGAGGAACCGGCACCGGGGAGCTGTTTTTT.

This clone was counted only a few times. The rearrangement uses TRBV28 and TRBJ1-5; 7 bases are shared with TRBD1. After removal of 7 bases from V and 7 bases from J, the junction contained 16 bases not matched to a gene. This CDR3 has 16 amino acids. The germline V gene has CDR1 MDHEN and CDR2 SYDVKM. This CDR3 reads CASTTTSGGSEQPQHF. In nucleotides, the CDR3 is TGTGCCAGCACCACAACTTCAGGGGGTTCTGAACAGCCCCAGCATTTT.